The 19 T cell receptor beta chains below were found in one sample sequenced in a study of technical replicates of blood from several donors. Assay: immunoSEQ multiplex PCR; the TCRdb copy retains only in-frame clones and omits some. The sample yields tens of thousands of clones, 90% to 95% seen once. Sequenced input: T cells isolated from PBMCs. The receptors originated from a human donor in good health.

The V and J genes are TRBV30 and TRBJ2-3; no clear D. Trimming took 0 bases from V and 0 from J, leaving 13 bases between them. The CDR3 contains 16 residues. The germline gives CDR1 GTSNPN, CDR2 SVGIG (reference sequence). The CDR3 here is CAWSVGIDTSTDTQYF. The DNA of the CDR3 is TGTGCCTGGAGTGTAGGTATTGACACTAGCACAGATACGCAGTATTTT.

V usage is TRBV2 and J usage is TRBJ2-7, with 9 bases matching TRBD1. Germline CDR1 is SNHLY and CDR2 is FYNNEI. The CDR3 is made up of 14 amino acids. V was clipped by 5 bases and J by 6 bases; unmatched bases: 8. The CDR3 sequence: CASSYRDRVSEQYF. For the CDR3, the DNA is TGTGCCAGCAGTTACCGGGACAGGGTCTCCGAGCAGTACTTC.

The CDR3: CASSFTNTEAFF. The CDR3 DNA reads TGTGCCAGCAGCTTTACAAACACTGAAGCTTTCTTT. The V gene is TRBV11-3, the J gene TRBJ1-1; D gene unclear. V was shortened by 3 bases and J by 2 bases, with 4 bases between the two germline ends. This CDR3 comprises 12 residues. CDR1 is SGHNT, CDR2 YENEEA, per germline. The entire variable domain, with the rest obtained from reference TRBV11-3 and TRBJ1-1, is as follows: EAGVVQSPRYKIIEKKQPVAFWCNPISGHNTLYWYLQNLGQGPELLIRYENEEAVDDSQLPKDRFSAERLKGVDSTLKIQPAELGDSAVYLCASSFTNTEAFFGQGTRLTVV.

A single count supports this clone. The chain employs TRBV9 and TRBJ2-1; no firm D call. V was clipped by 0 bases and J by 0 bases, with 7 bases between them. This CDR3 region has 15 residues. CDR1 is SGDLS and CDR2 is YYNGEE in the germline V gene. The CDR3 sequence is CASSVVWSSYNEQFF. The CDR3 DNA reads TGTGCCAGCAGCGTAGTTTGGAGCTCCTACAATGAGCAGTTCTTC.

The table lists this clone with a few counts. V and J are TRBV10-3 and TRBJ1-4; perhaps TRBD1 as D (6 bases). The CDR3 length is 13 residues. The V gene lost 4 bases and the J gene lost 7 bases, with 10 bases spanning the gap. Germline CDR1 is ENHRY and CDR2 is SYGVKD. DNA for the CDR3: TGTGCCATCAGTGGACAGGAATCTGAAAAACTGTTTTTT. This translates into CAISGQESEKLFF.

The rearrangement uses TRBV4-3 and TRBJ2-1; 7 positions match TRBD2. V gave up 0 bases and J gave up 5 bases; unmatched junction bases: 10. CDR3 length equals 17 residues. CDR1 and CDR2 (germline): LGHNA, YSLEER. CDR3 sequence: CASSQDGAGIINNEQFF. CDR3 coding DNA: TGCGCCAGCAGCCAAGATGGAGCGGGGATAATCAACAATGAGCAGTTCTTC.

The genes are TRBV4-2 and TRBJ2-1; 9 positions agree with TRBD2. The CDR3 sequence is 16 residues long. J was trimmed by 8 bases and V by 0 bases; bases with no gene match: 8. CDR1 is LGHNA and CDR2 is YNFKEQ in the germline V gene. This CDR3 reads CASSQDKTSGQDEQFF. DNA for the CDR3: TGTGCCAGCAGCCAAGATAAGACTAGCGGCCAGGATGAGCAGTTCTTC.

This rearrangement joins TRBV30 to TRBJ1-1; D is unresolved. Germline V lookup: CDR1 GTSNPN, CDR2 SVGIG (reference sequence). The CDR3 runs to 13 residues. Trimming removed 2 bases at V and 1 base at J, with 8 bases between. CDR3 bases: TGTGCCTGGAGTTTCTCCGGGAACACTGAAGCTTTCTTT. Protein sequence: CAWSFSGNTEAFF.

This clone was found once. The chain uses TRBV6-5 and TRBJ1-2; D is perhaps TRBD1 (6 bases). The CDR3 is made up of 14 amino acids. Germline CDR1 and CDR2: MNHEY and SVGAGI. V was pared by 8 bases and J by 4 bases, with 17 bases between. The CDR3: CASRRRGGFYGYTF. As DNA, the CDR3 is TGTGCCAGCCGCCGGAGGGGGGGTTTCTATGGCTACACCTTC.

This rearrangement joins TRBV15 to TRBJ2-7, with 8 bases fitting TRBD1. The germline V gene has CDR1 LNHNV and CDR2 YYDKDF (reference sequence). V shed 0 bases, J shed 2 bases, and the junction held 6 bases outside the gene matches. The CDR3 spans 16 residues. CDR3 bases: TGTGCCACCAGCAGAGATATAGGGACAGGCCCCTACGAGCAGTACTTC. Translating gives CATSRDIGTGPYEQYF.

The rearrangement joins TRBV11-2 to TRBJ2-7, with D perhaps matching TRBD1 (5 bases). The V gene lost 2 bases and the J gene lost 3 bases, with 20 bases spanning the gap. The CDR3 totals 17 residues. Germline CDR1 is SGHAT and CDR2 is FQNNGV. The CDR3 here is CASSLKGRGVRDYEQYF. CDR3 in DNA: TGTGCCAGCAGCTTAAAAGGAAGGGGTGTGCGCGACTACGAGCAGTACTTC. The full variable domain, with the rest looked up from reference TRBV11-2 and TRBJ2-7, is EAGVAQSPRYKIIEKRQSVAFWCNPISGHATLYWYQQILGQGPKLLIQFQNNGVVDDSQLPKDRFSAERLKGVDSTLKIQPAKLEDSAVYLCASSLKGRGVRDYEQYFGPGTRLTVT.

Here the CDR3 reads CASSSVAGDEQFF. DNA of the CDR3: TGTGCCAGCAGCTCCGTAGCGGGAGACGAGCAGTTCTTC. The chain is built from TRBV11-3 and TRBJ2-1; 9 bases agree with TRBD2. This CDR3 contains 13 residues. Germline lookup yields CDR1 SGHNT and CDR2 YENEEA. V lost 4 bases and J lost 10; bases outside the gene matches: 5.

This clone was recorded only once. J is TRBJ1-1 and V is TRBV5-6; D uncertain. This CDR3 is 14 amino acids long. Trimming stripped 1 base from V and 2 bases from J, with 9 bases between. The germline V gene encodes CDR1 SGHDT and CDR2 YYEEEE. Here the CDR3 reads CASSLISGNTEAFF. The DNA for the CDR3 is TGTGCCAGCAGCTTGATTTCGGGTAACACTGAAGCTTTCTTT.

J is TRBJ1-4 and V is TRBV6-6; D is undetermined. V was clipped by 2 bases and J by 5 bases, with 6 bases between them. Germline V gives CDR1 MNHNY, CDR2 SVGAGI (reference sequence). The CDR3 is 13 amino acids. The chain's CDR3 is CASSYGGNEKLFF. CDR3 DNA sequence: TGTGCCAGCAGTTACGGTGGCAATGAAAAACTGTTTTTT.

The V gene is TRBV19, the J gene TRBJ1-4, with a possible D match to TRBD1 (6 bases). CDR1 LNHDA and CDR2 SQIVND come from the germline V gene (reference sequence). The CDR3 is made up of 17 amino acids. V was shortened by 7 bases and J by 3 bases, with 21 bases between the two germline ends. For the CDR3, the DNA is TGTGCCAGTATCAAGGGCACAGGGCCAAGGCCTAATGAAAAACTGTTTTTT. Translated: CASIKGTGPRPNEKLFF.

The sample holds a few counts of this clone. This chain connects TRBV5-1 to TRBJ1-5; D not certain. This CDR3 contains 11 residues. CDR1 is SGHRS, CDR2 YFSETQ, per germline. V lost 7 bases and J 11 bases, leaving 13 bases between the germline ends. For the CDR3, the DNA is TGCGCCAGCGGGCATGGGGAGTCCCAGCATTTT. It encodes CASGHGESQHF.

The rearrangement uses TRBV7-7 and TRBJ2-6; D ambiguous. Germline loops: CDR1 SSHAT, CDR2 FNYEAQ (reference sequence). Trimming stripped 4 bases from V and 0 bases from J, with 7 bases between. The CDR3 totals 15 residues. The CDR3 loop reads CASSYSFSGANVLTF. The CDR3 DNA sequence: TGTGCCAGCAGCTACTCATTCTCTGGGGCCAACGTCCTGACTTTC.

DNA for the CDR3: TGCAGCGTTGACCAGGGGGCGAACAATGAGCAGTTCTTC. This gives the protein CSVDQGANNEQFF. The chain recombines TRBV29-1 with TRBJ2-1; 8 bases align to TRBD1. J gave up 5 bases and V 3 bases, and 3 bases lay outside the gene matches. The CDR3 sequence is 13 residues long. Germline V gene lookup returns CDR1 SQVTM and CDR2 ANQGSEA.

The V call is TRBV4-1, the J call TRBJ2-1; 13 nucleotides match TRBD2. The germline CDR1 and CDR2 sequences are MGHRA and YSYEKL. The junction had 10 bases not matched to a gene; V was cut back by 3 bases and J by 8 bases. The CDR3 totals 17 residues. CDR3 nucleotide sequence: TGCGCCAGCAGCCACGGGGTACTAGCGGGAGGGTTCCATGAGCAGTTCTTC. Its translation: CASSHGVLAGGFHEQFF.